This T cell receptor beta chain was obtained from a study of OX40 agonist ivuxolimab in advanced cancers. The assay was immunoSEQ multiplex PCR, and TCRdb's table has in-frame clones only and misses some. The sample has tens of thousands of clones, roughly 80% seen once. This clone was observed a single time. The CDR3 is made up of 13 amino acids. Trimming removed 5 bases from V and 3 bases from J, with 10 bases in between. Germline V CDR1 and CDR2: SGDLS, YYNGEE. This chain uses TRBV9 with TRBJ2-3; perhaps TRBD2 as D (7 bases). The sequence derives from an adult with an advanced solid tumor such as melanoma, head and neck, liver or kidney cancer. The starting material was CD4+ or CD8+ T cells sorted from blood, obtained in a trial of the OX40 agonist ivuxolimab. The CDR3 region is CASRGGATDTQYF. The CDR3, as DNA: TGTGCCAGCAGAGGGGGGGCAACAGATACGCAGTATTTT. Full variable domain (rest looked up from reference TRBV9 and TRBJ2-3): DSGVTQTPKHLITATGQRVTLRCSPRSGDLSVYWYQQSLDQGLQFLIQYYNGEERAKGNILERFSAQQFPDLHSELNLSSLELGDSALYFCASRGGATDTQYFGPGTRLTVL.